This record covers a single TCR beta chain. As yet, its antigen is unknown. V lost 7 bases to trimming and J lost 3 bases; unmatched junction nucleotides: 9. Germline loops: CDR1 ENHRY, CDR2 SYGVKD. The CDR3 consists of 15 residues. Partitioning of CD4+ cells yielded a CD45RA+ naive subset and a CD45RA-negative memory subset. The sample comes from a study of shared clonotypes between healthy human individuals. Genomic DNA (from each subset) was split evenly across several immunoSEQ plates. Produced via immunoSEQ multiplex PCR; TCRdb's table is partial and in-frame only. The top ten clones hold about 1.8% of a sample with roughly 700,000 clones, about 74% of them seen once. Notes on the study in general: The rarefaction results pointed to incomplete sorted-subset sequencing despite large depth. Naive CD4 clonotype sharing across four donors was approximately 5%.

The rearrangement links TRBV10-3 to TRBJ1-1, with 9 bases fitting TRBD1. Material: memory CD4+ T cells sorted from blood. Subset: CD45RA-negative fraction. This receptor was obtained from a woman in her 30s in good health. CDR3 nucleotides: TGTGCCATCAAGACCCGGGACAGGGAAGACACTGAAGCTTTCTTT. Its translation: CAIKTRDREDTEAFF.